The rows below give T cell receptor beta chains drawn from one sample of a study of T cells in Graves' hyperthyroidism and ophthalmopathy. TCRdb redid the calling of the multiplex PCR reads with MiXCR, one entry per CDR3 protein. This sample carries about 840,000 distinct CDR3 sequences, roughly 40% of them seen once, and the ten largest clones take over 8%. The sequenced material came from blood. The receptors were gathered from a young man with Graves' hyperthyroidism. Both conserved end residues are trimmed from each CDR3.

V gene,CDR3 length,J gene,CDR3 protein
TRBV5-4,14,TRBJ1-2,ASSLGGPATNYGYT
TRBV9,14,TRBJ1-6,ASSTQGGGYNSPLH
TRBV29-1,9,NA,SVLEVGEQF
TRBV20-1,12,TRBJ1-2,SARFDRGIYGYT
TRBV10-1,12,TRBJ1-6,ASSDGQVNSPLH
TRBV4-3,13,TRBJ1-1,ASSQVTSMNTEAF
TRBV7-9,16,TRBJ1-4,ASSLAPDGRLINEKLF
TRBV6-5,14,TRBJ2-5,ASSNGLGRPQETQY
TRBV4-1,12,TRBJ2-7,ASSPDGRLVEQY
TRBV5-1,15,TRBJ2-7,ASSSTTSGTGVYEQY
TRBV19,11,TRBJ2-2,ASRKGYTGELF
TRBV7-8,13,TRBJ1-2,ASSPPNGASYGYT
TRBV5-1,11,TRBJ2-2,ASSGLIFGELF
TRBV10-3,12,TRBJ2-7,AISDNPGGYEQY
TRBV7-9,14,TRBJ2-2,ASRWLEGARAGELF
TRBV29-1,10,TRBJ1-1,SVANTNTEAF
TRBV11-3,12,TRBJ2-5,ASSFGVSRETQY
TRBV2,7,TRBJ1-2,ASSARSG
TRBV5-6,13,TRBJ1-6,ASSLSGRGYSPLH
TRBV19,11,TRBJ2-7,ASSFTESYEQY
TRBV29-1,10,TRBJ2-5,SVDPFQETQY
TRBV4-1,14,TRBJ2-7,ASSQTLAGSSYEQY
TRBV11-2,16,TRBJ2-2,ASSQDRTSPANTGELF
TRBV9,13,TRBJ1-1,ASSVGTGPNTEAF
TRBV10-3,13,TRBJ1-5,AISYWQERNQPQH
TRBV12-3/TRBV12-4,12,TRBJ2-6,ASRGPPPGQNEA
TRBV7-3,11,TRBJ2-5,ASSHRGQETQY
TRBV5-4,12,TRBJ2-5,ASSQFGLVETQY
TRBV6-5,12,TRBJ2-5,ASRRGTPRETQY
TRBV6-5,12,TRBJ2-7,ASQTRQELGEQY
TRBV19,11,TRBJ2-5,ASSVTSGATQY
TRBV7-3,13,TRBJ2-5,ASSANGQDGETQY
TRBV7-8,17,TRBJ1-5,ASSHTLVHGSDSNQPQH
TRBV6-6,11,TRBJ1-3,ASSSGAGNTIY
TRBV2,17,TRBJ1-2,ASSYEREGLGTGGGGYT
TRBV19,11,TRBJ1-5,ASSMVAQPPQH
TRBV9,13,TRBJ2-2,ASSIGTPGAGELF
TRBV7-9,13,TRBJ1-2,ASSLSEGAQNGHT
TRBV10-3,14,TRBJ2-5,AISEPERSVDETQY
TRBV12-3/TRBV12-4,11,TRBJ2-7,ASSDGTGYEQY
TRBV19,12,TRBJ2-2,ASDRRLNTGGLF
TRBV5-6,14,TRBJ1-3,ASSLTPGQRGNTIY
TRBV2,12,TRBJ2-2,ASSLDGTIGELF
TRBV11-2,11,TRBJ1-2,ASRPTGRYGYT
TRBV12-3/TRBV12-4,10,TRBJ1-2,ASRSTDYGYT
TRBV19,10,TRBJ1-1,ASSIYGTEAF
TRBV7-8,13,TRBJ1-6,ASSFSGQGHSPLH
TRBV24-1,15,TRBJ1-3,ATSVISTDFSGNTIY
TRBV5-6,15,TRBJ2-5,ASSSQREGWGRETQY